This T cell receptor (beta chain) originates from a study of cytomegalovirus exposure and HLA in healthy donors. PCR amplification relied on 60 Vbeta primers (plus 13 Jbeta primers). The data were produced by immunoSEQ multiplex PCR, yet TCRdb's version contains in-frame clones alone and is incomplete. Here the sample spans about 170,000 clones, about three quarters being singletons. The CDR3 sequence is 17 residues long. Per germline, CDR1 LNHNV and CDR2 YYDKDF (reference sequence). V was pared by 0 bases and J by 4 bases, with 10 bases of the junction left unmatched. The sequenced material came from PBMCs. The chain couples TRBV15 to TRBJ2-7; 9 nucleotides agree with TRBD1. This clonotype was obtained from a female donor in good health and CMV-seronegative. The CDR3 spells CATSRDRGTGYIYEQYF. Written as DNA, the CDR3 is TGTGCCACCAGCAGAGATCGGGGGACAGGGTATATTTACGAGCAGTACTTC.